What follows are 21 T cell receptor beta chains derived from one specimen sequenced in a study of blood T cell repertoires in COVID-19. Profiled with immunoSEQ multiplex PCR; TCRdb holds only in-frame clones, not every one. Here the sample spans 650,000 to 800,000 clones, 75% to 90% being singletons. Material: peripheral blood. These receptors came from a woman younger than 35 with acute or convalescent COVID-19.

The J gene is TRBJ2-1, the V gene TRBV27; the match to TRBD2 covers 11 bases. The CDR3 totals 17 residues. The trim removed 2 bases at V and 5 bases at J, leaving 8 bases unmatched. Germline CDR1 MNHEY, CDR2 SMNVEV (reference sequence). CDR3 sequence (DNA): TGTGCCAGCAGTTTAGTGTTAGCGGGGGGGCCCCACAATGAGCAGTTCTTC. As protein: CASSLVLAGGPHNEQFF.

The chain recombines TRBV11-2 with TRBJ2-3, with TRBD2 as a possible D gene (6 bases). This CDR3 region has 15 residues. Germline V gene lookup returns CDR1 SGHAT and CDR2 FQNNGV. Trimming left V 3 bases short and J 3 bases short, with 13 bases between. The CDR3 here is CASSFSAAGTDTQYF. Written as DNA, the CDR3 is TGTGCCAGCAGCTTTTCGGCGGCGGGGACAGATACGCAGTATTTT.

The rearrangement joins TRBV5-8 to TRBJ1-1; 9 positions agree with TRBD1. The length of the CDR3 is 16 residues. With 4 bases clipped from V and 6 bases from J, the junction kept 13 bases outside the gene matches. The germline V gene has CDR1 SGHTS and CDR2 YDEGEE. In DNA form, the CDR3 reads TGTGCCAGCAGCCGAAGAGGGACAGGGAGGGAATCTGAAGCTTTCTTT. Translation: CASSRRGTGRESEAFF.

The chain has TRBV21-1 and TRBJ1-2; the D call TRBD1 from the table was never checked on the DNA. TRBV21-1 is recorded as a pseudogene. CDR3 length: 18 amino acids. The chain's CDR3 is CASSPPLGGDRGYYGYTF. The CDR3 DNA reads TGTGCCAGCAGCCCTCCCCTCGGGGGAGACAGGGGGTACTATGGCTACACCTTC.

This chain uses TRBV21-1 with TRBJ1-6. TRBV21-1 is a known pseudogene. The CDR3 length is 18 residues. The CDR3 nucleotides read TGTGCCAGCAGCAAAGTACGACGAGGCAGCTCCTATAATTCACCCCTCCACTTT. Amino acids: CASSKVRRGSSYNSPLHF.

V gene TRBV7-2 combines with J gene TRBJ2-1; D is unresolved. The CDR3 consists of 12 residues. The V gene's germline CDR1 is SGHTA and CDR2 FQGNSA. Between the trimmed V and J ends, which lost 3 bases and 7 bases, there was a span of 7 bases. In nucleotides, the CDR3 is TGTGCCAGCAGCTTTAATCGGAATGAGCAGTTCTTC. Its protein product is CASSFNRNEQFF.

There are a few counts of this clone. J is TRBJ1-6 and V is TRBV7-6, with 9 bases matching TRBD1. The CDR3 has 14 residues. Germline lookup yields CDR1 SGHVS and CDR2 FNYEAQ. Losses at the gene ends were 6 bases for V and 10 bases for J; bases not matched to a gene: 7. In DNA form, the CDR3 reads TGTGCCAGCAGTCCTGACAGGGGGAGGTCACCCCTCCACTTT. It yields the protein CASSPDRGRSPLHF.

The rearrangement uses TRBV11-2 and TRBJ1-1; the D is unclear. The CDR3 runs to 13 residues. The V and J ends lost 8 bases and 5 bases respectively, with 15 bases between them. Germline V gene sequence: CDR1 SGHAT, CDR2 FQNNGV. CDR3 in amino acids: CASRETGGTEAFF. As DNA, the CDR3 is TGTGCCAGCCGAGAGACTGGTGGAACTGAAGCTTTCTTT.

In its sample, this clone was seen once. This chain uses TRBV6-5 with TRBJ1-2; 10 bases line up with TRBD1. With 6 bases clipped from V and 12 bases from J, the junction kept 7 bases outside the gene matches. The CDR3 sequence is 12 residues long. Germline CDR1 reads MNHEY; CDR2 reads SVGAGI. The CDR3 DNA reads TGTGCCAGCAGGGGACAGGGGCGGTGGGACACCTTC. It codes for CASRGQGRWDTF.

This chain uses TRBV19 with TRBJ2-3; D might be TRBD1 (5 bases). The length of the CDR3 is 15 residues. Germline V gives CDR1 LNHDA, CDR2 SQIVND (reference sequence). V lost 5 bases to trimming and J lost 0 bases, with 12 bases between them. The CDR3 DNA sequence: TGTGCCAGTAGTCGTAAACAGGTTAGCACAGATACGCAGTATTTT. Its protein is CASSRKQVSTDTQYF.

The sample holds a few counts of this clone. The genes are TRBV27 and TRBJ2-1, with D possibly matching TRBD1 (5 bases). This CDR3 contains 14 residues. Trimming cost V 5 bases and J 8 bases, with 16 bases left between them. Germline assignment: CDR1 MNHEY and CDR2 SMNVEV (reference sequence). The DNA of the CDR3 is TGTGCCAGCAGTCCCTTGGGAAGGGGCGATGAGCAGTTCTTC. Residues: CASSPLGRGDEQFF.

The chain carries TRBV2 and TRBJ2-1; TRBD2 matches at 9 bases. V was pared by 6 bases and J by 8 bases, with 14 bases of the junction left unmatched. The length of the CDR3 is 16 residues. Germline V gene data show CDR1 as SNHLY and CDR2 as FYNNEI. The CDR3 protein is CASRERVGGGAYEQFF. CDR3 in DNA: TGTGCCAGCAGGGAGAGGGTTGGCGGGGGGGCCTATGAGCAGTTCTTC.

V gene TRBV4-1 combines with J gene TRBJ1-1; 9 nucleotides agree with TRBD1. The junction had 7 bases not matched to a gene; V was cut back by 3 bases and J by 5 bases. From germline, CDR1 is MGHRA and CDR2 YSYEKL. The CDR3 length is 15 residues. CDR3 sequence: CASSQGDRVRTEAFF. CDR3 sequence (DNA): TGCGCCAGCAGCCAGGGGGACAGGGTGAGAACTGAAGCTTTCTTT.

CDR3 region: CASTGTDTQYF. The CDR3 nucleotides are TGTGCCAGCACAGGCACAGATACGCAGTATTTT. The V call is TRBV12-3 or TRBV12-4, the J call TRBJ2-3, with unresolved D. This CDR3 comprises 11 residues. With 7 bases removed from V and 1 base from J, the gap between germline ends came to 3 bases.

This chain connects TRBV5-1 to TRBJ1-4, with 7 bases that match TRBD1. The germline V gene encodes CDR1 SGHRS and CDR2 YFSETQ. CDR3 length: 16 residues. The V segment lost 7 bases and the J segment 5 bases; nucleotides outside the gene matches: 14. CDR3 sequence: CASCPEGGTVNEKLFF. CDR3 DNA sequence: TGCGCCAGCTGTCCAGAAGGGGGGACAGTAAATGAAAAACTGTTTTTT. The full variable domain, rest sourced from reference TRBV5-1 and TRBJ1-4, is KAGVTQTPRYLIKTRGQQVTLSCSPISGHRSVSWYQQTPGQGLQFLFEYFSETQRNKGNFPGRFSGRQFSNSRSEMNVSTLELGDSALYLCASCPEGGTVNEKLFFGSGTQLSVL.

J is TRBJ1-4 and V is TRBV29-1; 7 bases are shared with TRBD1. The V and J ends lost 5 bases and 4 bases, in that order; junction bases with no gene match: 10. The CDR3 length is 15 residues. CDR1 and CDR2 (germline): SQVTM, ANQGSEA. The CDR3 bases are TGCAGCGTTAACGGGGGGGGACAGCGTAATGAAAAACTGTTTTTT. Protein: CSVNGGGQRNEKLFF.

DNA for the CDR3: TGTGCCAGCAGCACCTTTCAAAAGGGGGTATATCAGTCTTGGAATCAGCCCCAGCATTTT. Its translation is CASSTFQKGVYQSWNQPQHF. The chain recombines TRBV21-1 with TRBJ1-5; the table's D call, TRBD1, was not checked against the DNA. TRBV21-1 is annotated as a pseudogene. This CDR3 is 20 amino acids long.

This clone was observed a single time. The chain has TRBV3-1 (or the pseudogene TRBV3-2) and TRBJ1-5; 10 bases are a match to TRBD1. The CDR3 consists of 15 residues. Germline V CDR1 and CDR2: LGHDT, YNNKEL (reference sequence). Trimming took 4 bases from V and 5 from J; bases not matched to a gene: 5. The CDR3 region is CASSLRDRGDQPQHF. As DNA, the CDR3 is TGTGCCAGCAGCCTTAGGGACAGGGGCGATCAGCCCCAGCATTTT.

This sequence joins TRBV27 and TRBJ1-1; 7 positions match TRBD1. Germline lookup yields CDR1 MNHEY and CDR2 SMNVEV (reference sequence). The CDR3 consists of 12 residues. Trimming removed 5 bases from V and 9 bases from J; junction bases left unmatched: 6. CDR3 region: CASSAWTGQAFF. In DNA form, the CDR3 reads TGTGCCAGCAGTGCATGGACAGGACAAGCTTTCTTT.

The rearrangement uses TRBV15 and TRBJ1-2; a weak D match, TRBD1 (6 bases). Germline V lookup: CDR1 LNHNV, CDR2 YYDKDF (reference sequence). This CDR3 is 15 amino acids long. V was shortened by 0 bases and J by 6 bases, with 14 bases between the two germline ends. DNA for the CDR3: TGTGCCACCAGCAGAGATTTAGGCAGGGGACATGGCTACACCTTC. Amino acid sequence: CATSRDLGRGHGYTF. The full variable domain, its missing parts supplied by reference TRBV15 and TRBJ1-2, is DAMVIQNPRYQVTQFGKPVTLSCSQTLNHNVMYWYQQKSSQAPKLLFHYYDKDFNNEADTPDNFQSRRPNTSFCFLDIRSPGLGDTAMYLCATSRDLGRGHGYTFGSGTRLTVV.

The rearrangement joins TRBV4-3 to TRBJ2-7; 7 positions agree with TRBD1. This CDR3 has 14 residues. Germline CDR1 LGHNA, CDR2 YSLEER. With 3 bases clipped from V and 2 bases from J, the junction kept 4 bases outside the gene matches. CDR3 in amino acids: CASSQDRFTYEQYF. The CDR3 nucleotides read TGCGCCAGCAGCCAGGACAGGTTCACCTACGAGCAGTACTTC.